This entry is about one T cell receptor beta chain. Its target is not known. This entry is derived from a study of T cell responses to AZD1222 COVID-19 vaccine. In the study overall: Pooling of second doses given at about 4 or about 12 weeks was done.

Repertoires were generated with immunoSEQ multiplex PCR, while TCRdb's copy carries only in-frame clones and drops some. Of around 110,000 clones listed, roughly 88% are singletons. The study's findings and limits: Without day 14 samples, only post-peak T cell repertoires were studied. Nearly half of spike-specific TCRs reportedly target unmutated variant regions. Baseline seropositivity characterized only a handful of AZD1222 recipients.

This CDR3 has 17 amino acids. Trimming took 4 bases from V and 7 from J; bases not matched to a gene: 8. The germline V gene encodes CDR1 SGHTA and CDR2 FQGNSA. V and J are TRBV7-2 and TRBJ2-1; 15 bases agree with TRBD2. This receptor was obtained from an adult in good health. This sample comprised peripheral blood, obtained on day 0 of AZD1222 vaccination. The CDR3 DNA reads as TGTGCCAGCAGCTCGCCGGGACTAGCGGGGGGAGGGAATGAGCAGTTCTTC. Amino acids: CASSSPGLAGGGNEQFF.